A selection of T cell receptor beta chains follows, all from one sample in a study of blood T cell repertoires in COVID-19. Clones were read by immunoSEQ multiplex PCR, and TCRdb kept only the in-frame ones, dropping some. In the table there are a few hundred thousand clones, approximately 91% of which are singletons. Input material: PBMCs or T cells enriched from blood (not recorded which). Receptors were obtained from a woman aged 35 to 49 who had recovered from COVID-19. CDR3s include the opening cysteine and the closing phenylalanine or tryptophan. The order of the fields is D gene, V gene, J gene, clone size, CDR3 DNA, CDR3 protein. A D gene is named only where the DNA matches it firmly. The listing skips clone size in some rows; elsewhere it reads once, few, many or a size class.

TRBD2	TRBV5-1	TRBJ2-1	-	TGCGCCAGCAGCCCCGGGACTAACCCCTACAATGAGCAGTTCTTC	CASSPGTNPYNEQFF
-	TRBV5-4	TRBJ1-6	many	TGTGCCAGCAGCTTCACAGGGCAGGGGCATTCACCCCTCCACTTT	CASSFTGQGHSPLHF
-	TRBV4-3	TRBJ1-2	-	TGCGCCAGCAGCCATGGATCGGAGTGGATTACTGGCTACACCTTC	CASSHGSEWITGYTF
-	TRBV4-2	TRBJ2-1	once	TGTGCCAGCAGCCCCCGGGACTTACACGCATCGCCGAGGAGATACAATGAGCAGTTCTTC	CASSPRDLHASPRRYNEQFF
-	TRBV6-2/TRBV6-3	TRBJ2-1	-	TGTGCCAGCAGTTACGGGCTATTTTACAATGAGCAGTTCTTC	CASSYGLFYNEQFF
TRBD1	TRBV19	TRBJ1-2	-	TGTGCCAGTAGTGCGGACAGGGGGAGCTATGGCTACACCTTC	CASSADRGSYGYTF
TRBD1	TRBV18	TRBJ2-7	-	TGTGCCAGCTCGCGAGCCGGGACAGGGGGATACGAGCAGTACTTC	CASSRAGTGGYEQYF
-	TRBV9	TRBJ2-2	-	TGTGCCAGCAGCGCTATTAGGGGTGGCGGGGAGCTGTTTTTT	CASSAIRGGGELFF
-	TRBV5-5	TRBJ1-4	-	TGTGCCAGCAGCCTGGTTCCGGGGGTGGGAGAAAAACTGTTTTTT	CASSLVPGVGEKLFF
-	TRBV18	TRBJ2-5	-	TGTGCCAGCTCACCAGACAGGCCGCAAGAGACCCAGTACTTC	CASSPDRPQETQYF
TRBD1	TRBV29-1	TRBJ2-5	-	TGCAGCGTTGGGGGACAGGGGGAGACCCAGTACTTC	CSVGGQGETQYF
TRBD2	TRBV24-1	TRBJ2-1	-	TGTGCCACCAGTGATCGGACTAGAAGCAATGAGCAGTTCTTC	CATSDRTRSNEQFF
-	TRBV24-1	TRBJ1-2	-	TGTGCCACCAGTGATTTCCGGACGGAGTGGGAGGGTATCGGTGGCTACACCTTC	CATSDFRTEWEGIGGYTF
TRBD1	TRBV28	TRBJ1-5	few	TGTGCCAGCCTCCTCCGGGGACAGTCCATCAATCAGCCCCAGCATTTT	CASLLRGQSINQPQHF
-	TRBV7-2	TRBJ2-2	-	TGTGCCAGCAGCTACCTAGCGCCGATCACCGGGGAGCTGTTTTTT	CASSYLAPITGELFF
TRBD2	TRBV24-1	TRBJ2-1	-	TGTGCCACCAGTGGCCCCATAGCCGCTCTAGCGGGGAGCCCGAGCTCCTACAATGAGCAGTTCTTC	CATSGPIAALAGSPSSYNEQFF
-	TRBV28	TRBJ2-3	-	TGTGCCAGCAGTAGGGGGGGCGCAGATACGCAGTATTTT	CASSRGGADTQYF
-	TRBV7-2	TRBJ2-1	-	TGTGCCAGCAGCATCCCGACTAGTTACAATGAGCAGTTCTTC	CASSIPTSYNEQFF
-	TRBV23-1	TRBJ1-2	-	TGCGCCAGCGCGCCGGGGAGTCCTTTGGGAGGCTACACCTTC	CASAPGSPLGGYTF
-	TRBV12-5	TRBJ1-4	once	TGTGCTAGTGGTTTGGTACCCCTCGGGTGCGAAAAACTGTTTTTT	CASGLVPLGCEKLFF
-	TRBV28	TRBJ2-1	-	TGTGCCAGCAGTCCCTTTTCGACAGGCTTGGGGTTCTTC	CASSPFSTGLGFF
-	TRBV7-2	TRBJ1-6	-	TGTGCCAGCAGCTTGTCCCCCTCGACATCGGCGAATTCACCCCTCCACTTT	CASSLSPSTSANSPLHF